The clone carrying this T cell receptor beta chain was counted at least ten times. Its target is not known. These data are taken from a study of early T cells in non-severe SARS-CoV-2 infection. Unique molecular identifiers were affixed to single, distinct cDNA molecules. One entry per CDR3 protein results from TCRdb running MiXCR on the 5' RACE reads. The table shows roughly 30,000 distinct CDR3 sequences, with around 7% occurring only once. Whole-study findings and limits: Anti-spike CD8 responses were favored in VDJdb matching, and private and CD4 specificities were missed.

The sequencing input was whole blood. The receptor was isolated from an adult who was a healthcare worker with PCR-confirmed SARS-CoV-2 infection or an uninfected control (not recorded which).

The CDR3 DNA sequence: TGTGCCACCCAAGAGACGAGAAATCAGCCCCAGCATTTT. Amino acids: CATQETRNQPQHF. The chain recombines TRBV15 with TRBJ1-5; D unresolved. Germline lookup yields CDR1 LNHNV and CDR2 YYDKDF (reference sequence). Trimming cost V 8 bases and J 4 bases, with 12 bases left between them. The CDR3 runs 13 residues.